Given below is one T cell receptor (beta chain) in context. This CDR3 has 16 residues. CDR1 is SGHNT and CDR2 is YYREEE in the germline V gene (reference sequence). The V gene lost 0 bases and the J gene lost 0 bases, with 10 bases spanning the gap. Sequencing used immunoSEQ multiplex PCR; TCRdb keeps in-frame clones, though not all of them. The sample has tens of thousands of clones; roughly nine tenths are singletons. These data originate in a study of T cell clones after liver transplantation. The TCR sequence derives from a human donor who received a liver transplant. The V and J genes are TRBV5-4 and TRBJ2-1; either TRBD1 or TRBD2 may supply D (6 bases each). Specimen: CD4+ T cells from blood, collected before liver transplant. The CDR3 nucleotides read TGTGCCAGCAGCTTGGAGGGGGGAAACTCCTACAATGAGCAGTTCTTC. Amino acid sequence: CASSLEGGNSYNEQFF.